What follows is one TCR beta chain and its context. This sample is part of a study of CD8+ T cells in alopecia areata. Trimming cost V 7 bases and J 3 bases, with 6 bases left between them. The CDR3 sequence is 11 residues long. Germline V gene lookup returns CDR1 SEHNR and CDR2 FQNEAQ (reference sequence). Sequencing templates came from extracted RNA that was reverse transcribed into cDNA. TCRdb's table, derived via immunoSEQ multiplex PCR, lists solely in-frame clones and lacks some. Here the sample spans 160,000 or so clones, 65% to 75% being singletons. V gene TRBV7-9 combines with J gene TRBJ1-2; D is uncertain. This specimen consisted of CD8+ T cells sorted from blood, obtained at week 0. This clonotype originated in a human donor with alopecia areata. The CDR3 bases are TGTGCCAGCACGCCAGACTATGGCTACACCTTC. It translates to CASTPDYGYTF.